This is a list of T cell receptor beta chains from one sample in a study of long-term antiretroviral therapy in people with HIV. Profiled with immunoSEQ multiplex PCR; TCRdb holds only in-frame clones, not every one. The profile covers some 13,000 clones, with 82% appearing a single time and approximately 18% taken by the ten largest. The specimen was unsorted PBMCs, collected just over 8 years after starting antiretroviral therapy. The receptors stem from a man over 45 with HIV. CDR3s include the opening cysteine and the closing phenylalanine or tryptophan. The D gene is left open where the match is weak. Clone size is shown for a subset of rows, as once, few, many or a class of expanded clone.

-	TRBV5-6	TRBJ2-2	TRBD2	TGTGCCAGCAGCCTCCTAGCGGGGGGCGCTTTCGGGGAGCTGTTTTTT	CASSLLAGGAFGELFF
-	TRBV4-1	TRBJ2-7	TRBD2	TGCGCCAGCAGCCAAGTGTGGGGGGGCTACGAGCAGTACTTC	CASSQVWGGYEQYF
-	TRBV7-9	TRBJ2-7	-	TGTGCCAGCAGCTTGGCAGGGAACTCCTACGAGCAGTACTTC	CASSLAGNSYEQYF
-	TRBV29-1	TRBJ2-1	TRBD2	TGCAGCGTTGCTGGGACTAGCGGGGGCCATGAGCAGTTCTTC	CSVAGTSGGHEQFF
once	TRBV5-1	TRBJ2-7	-	TGCGCCAGCAGCTTGACAGGGACGGGGGTATACGAGCAGTACTTC	CASSLTGTGVYEQYF
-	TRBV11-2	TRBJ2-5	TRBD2	TGTGCCAGCAGCTTATATAGCGGGGGGAAAGAGACCCAGTACTTC	CASSLYSGGKETQYF
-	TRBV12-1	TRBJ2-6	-	TGTGCCAGCAGCTTGTCTTCTGTAGGACAAAGTCGGGCCAACGTCCTGACTTTC	CASSLSSVGQSRANVLTF
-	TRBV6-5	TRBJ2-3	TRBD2	TGTGCCAGCAGGCCCAGCGGGAGTAGCACAGATACGCAGTATTTT	CASRPSGSSTDTQYF
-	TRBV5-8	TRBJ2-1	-	TGTGCCAGCAGCTTCCCTGCGGGGGCCCCCTACAATGAGCAGTTCTTC	CASSFPAGAPYNEQFF
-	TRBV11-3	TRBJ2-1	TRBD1	TGTGCCAGCAGCCTTGGGACAGGGGGGACCTCCTACAATGAGCAGTTCTTC	CASSLGTGGTSYNEQFF
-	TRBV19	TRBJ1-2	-	TGTGCCAGTAGTATGCTACCCTATGGCTACACCTTC	CASSMLPYGYTF
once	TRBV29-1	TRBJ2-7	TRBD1	TGCAGCGTTATGTTCCGGGACAGGCCCTACGAGCAGTACTTC	CSVMFRDRPYEQYF
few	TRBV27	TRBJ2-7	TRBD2	TGTGCCAGCAGTTTAATGAACGGACTAGGAGGCTACGAGCAGTACTTC	CASSLMNGLGGYEQYF
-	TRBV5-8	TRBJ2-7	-	TGTGCCAGCAGCCCACCCGGGACACCCTACGAGCAGTACTTC	CASSPPGTPYEQYF
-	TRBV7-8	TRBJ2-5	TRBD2	TGTGCCAGCACCCCCCTGACGGGGGGGCCGGGGGAGACCCAGTACTTC	CASTPLTGGPGETQYF